One and the same sample provided the 20 T cell receptor beta chains below, sequenced in a study of blood T cell repertoires in COVID-19. The method was immunoSEQ multiplex PCR; TCRdb's version includes in-frame clones alone and lacks a portion of them. Of 200,000 to 300,000 clones listed, around 86% are singletons. Input material: peripheral blood. The origin of the receptors is a middle-aged man who had recovered from COVID-19.

The genes are TRBV2 and TRBJ2-1; TRBD2 is a possible D gene (5 bases). CDR1 is SNHLY and CDR2 is FYNNEI in the germline V gene. The V and J ends lost 5 bases and 0 bases respectively, with 11 bases between them. The length of the CDR3 is 15 residues. The CDR3 protein is CASSPDFSSYNEQFF. CDR3 nucleotide sequence: TGTGCCAGCAGTCCGGACTTTAGCTCCTACAATGAGCAGTTCTTC.

V is TRBV18 and J is TRBJ1-4, with a tentative D call TRBD1 (5 bases). The CDR3 loop spans 15 amino acids. V was cut by 8 bases and J by 2 bases, with 15 bases left in between. The V gene's germline CDR1 is KGHSH and CDR2 LQKENI. The CDR3 protein is CASRGTGTTNEKLFF. In nucleotides, the CDR3 is TGTGCCAGCCGGGGGACTGGGACTACTAATGAAAAACTGTTTTTT.

The chain combines TRBV18 with TRBJ2-7; D might be TRBD1 (6 bases). V was pared by 5 bases and J by 3 bases, with 14 bases between. Germline V gene data show CDR1 as KGHSH and CDR2 as LQKENI. This CDR3 comprises 14 residues. CDR3 in DNA: TGTGCCAGCTCAGAATCGGGACAACACTACGAGCAGTACTTC. As protein: CASSESGQHYEQYF.

This chain connects TRBV6-2 or TRBV6-3 to TRBJ2-3; no reliable D call. The CDR3 spans 12 residues. V gave up 5 bases and J gave up 11 bases, with 14 bases separating them. Germline CDR1 MNHEY, CDR2 SVGEGT. Here the CDR3 reads CASSNHYVEQYF. The CDR3 DNA reads as TGTGCCAGCAGTAACCACTATGTGGAGCAGTATTTT.

The chain joins TRBV9 to TRBJ1-3, with 7 bases aligning to TRBD1. Trimming removed 4 bases from V and 2 bases from J; junction bases left unmatched: 12. This CDR3 comprises 17 residues. Germline V gene sequence: CDR1 SGDLS, CDR2 YYNGEE. CDR3 loop: CASSSNRGSSAGNTIYF. The CDR3 bases are TGTGCCAGCAGCTCCAACAGGGGATCGAGCGCTGGAAACACCATATATTTT.

The CDR3 DNA is TGTGCCTGGGGTCTTCCCCGACAGTCTCAGGAGACCCAGTACTTC. Protein product: CAWGLPRQSQETQYF. The chain links TRBV30 to TRBJ2-5; TRBD1 is a possible D gene (5 bases). Trimming took 5 bases from V and 5 from J, leaving 21 bases between them. The germline V gene has CDR1 GTSNPN and CDR2 SVGIG (reference sequence). The CDR3 has 15 residues.

The chain combines TRBV15 with TRBJ1-2; unclear D gene. Trimming took 0 bases from V and 6 from J, leaving 14 bases between them. CDR3 size: 15 residues. CDR1 and CDR2 (germline): LNHNV, YYDKDF (reference sequence). CDR3 region: CATSRDMRATNGYTF. The CDR3 nucleotides read TGTGCCACCAGCAGAGATATGCGTGCGACTAATGGCTACACCTTC. Looking up the rest from reference TRBV15 and TRBJ1-2 gives the full variable domain: DAMVIQNPRYQVTQFGKPVTLSCSQTLNHNVMYWYQQKSSQAPKLLFHYYDKDFNNEADTPDNFQSRRPNTSFCFLDIRSPGLGDTAMYLCATSRDMRATNGYTFGSGTRLTVV.

This chain joins TRBV6-6 and TRBJ1-5, with D possibly matching TRBD1 (6 bases). Per germline, CDR1 MNHNY and CDR2 SVGAGI (reference sequence). Trimming left V 5 bases short and J 3 bases short, with 14 bases between. This CDR3 comprises 15 residues. CDR3 sequence reads: CASSHPDSDNQPQHF. The CDR3 DNA sequence: TGTGCCAGCAGTCACCCGGACAGCGACAATCAGCCCCAGCATTTT.

V gene TRBV5-6 combines with J gene TRBJ1-2; 8 bases line up with TRBD1. V lost 0 bases to trimming and J lost 8 bases; unmatched junction nucleotides: 3. Germline-derived CDR1 and CDR2 are SGHDT and YYEEEE. The CDR3 totals 13 residues. Here the CDR3 DNA reads TGTGCCAGCAGCTTGGCAGGGGGCAACGGCTACACCTTC. Translating it yields CASSLAGGNGYTF.

The chain is built from TRBV11-1 and TRBJ2-1, with D possibly matching TRBD2 (6 bases). The V end was cut by 4 bases, the J end by 4 bases, with 11 bases between. This CDR3 contains 14 residues. Per the germline V gene, CDR1 is SGHAT and CDR2 is FQDESV (reference sequence). Here the CDR3 reads CASSSLGGYNEQFF. In DNA, the CDR3 is TGTGCCAGCAGCTCTCTTGGAGGGTACAATGAGCAGTTCTTC.

V usage is TRBV3-1 (or the pseudogene TRBV3-2) and J usage is TRBJ2-2; TRBD1 is a possible D gene (6 bases). CDR3 length equals 15 residues. Germline loops: CDR1 LGHDT, CDR2 YNNKEL (reference sequence). V was pared by 4 bases and J by 1 base, with 10 bases between. CDR3 nucleotide sequence: TGTGCCAGCAGCCTTGGGGGCCAGAACACCGGGGAGCTGTTTTTT. Translation gives CASSLGGQNTGELFF.

The V call is TRBV4-1, the J call TRBJ1-4; D is ambiguous. The CDR3 totals 17 residues. Germline lookup yields CDR1 MGHRA and CDR2 YSYEKL. Trimming left V 4 bases short and J 0 bases short, with 15 bases between. The CDR3 is CASSLNRALATNEKLFF. The CDR3 nucleotides read TGCGCCAGCAGCCTTAATCGAGCCCTCGCAACTAATGAAAAACTGTTTTTT.

The rearrangement joins TRBV2 to TRBJ2-1, with TRBD1 matching 7 bases. Germline CDR1 and CDR2: SNHLY and FYNNEI. The length of the CDR3 is 15 residues. V shed 4 bases, J shed 3 bases, and the junction held 6 bases outside the gene matches. CDR3 amino acids: CASSGRGRNYNEQFF. The CDR3 DNA follows: TGTGCCAGCAGTGGAAGGGGGCGGAACTACAATGAGCAGTTCTTC.

This chain connects TRBV5-4 to TRBJ2-7, with 9 nucleotides matching TRBD2. Per the germline V gene, CDR1 is SGHNT and CDR2 is YYREEE (reference sequence). V trimming: 0 bases; J trimming: 5 bases; junction bases outside the gene matches: 9. This CDR3 has 16 amino acids. The CDR3 region has the DNA TGTGCCAGCAGCTTGGCCTCGGCGGGAGGGTTCCACGAGCAGTACTTC. It specifies CASSLASAGGFHEQYF.

The rearrangement links TRBV16 to TRBJ2-7; D is unclear. Trimming removed 8 bases at V and 0 bases at J, with 14 bases between. This CDR3 is built from 14 residues. CDR1 is KGHSY, CDR2 FQNENV, per germline. The CDR3 is CASLRRSNSYEQYF. CDR3 nucleotide sequence: TGTGCCAGCCTTAGACGGAGTAACTCCTACGAGCAGTACTTC. Looking up the rest from reference TRBV16 and TRBJ2-7 gives the full variable domain: GEEVAQTPKHLVRGEGQKAKLYCAPIKGHSYVFWYQQVLKNEFKFLISFQNENVFDETGMPKERFSAKCLPNSPCSLEIQATKLEDSAVYFCASLRRSNSYEQYFGPGTRLTVT.

The V and J genes are TRBV6-6 and TRBJ2-1, with TRBD2 matching over 8 bases. After removal of 4 bases from V and 8 bases from J, the junction contained 7 bases not matched to a gene. CDR1 and CDR2 (germline): MNHNY, SVGAGI (reference sequence). The CDR3 runs to 14 residues. In DNA, the CDR3 is TGTGCCAGCAGTTCCGGACTAGCCCCAGATGAGCAGTTCTTC. Protein product: CASSSGLAPDEQFF.

The CDR3 loop reads CASRLDRLNEQFF. As DNA, the CDR3 is TGTGCCAGCAGACTAGACCGGCTCAATGAGCAGTTCTTC. The V call is TRBV6-5, the J call TRBJ2-1, with D tentatively TRBD2 (5 bases). The CDR3 extends over 13 amino acids. The V and J ends lost 6 bases and 6 bases respectively, with 12 bases between them. Germline assignment: CDR1 MNHEY and CDR2 SVGAGI.

This clone was seen once. V is TRBV7-9 and J is TRBJ2-7, with 7 nucleotides matching TRBD2. Germline V lookup: CDR1 SEHNR, CDR2 FQNEAQ (reference sequence). The junction had 9 bases not matched to a gene; V was cut back by 5 bases and J by 2 bases. This CDR3 has 15 residues. The CDR3 region is CASSRVVGTTYEQYF. As DNA, the CDR3 is TGTGCCAGCAGCAGGGTGGTCGGGACTACCTACGAGCAGTACTTC.

This rearrangement joins TRBV5-6 to TRBJ1-1, with D hard to call. The CDR3 has 11 residues. V was pared by 2 bases and J by 5 bases, with 4 bases between. The germline gives CDR1 SGHDT, CDR2 YYEEEE. The CDR3 loop reads CASSFGTEAFF. The CDR3 DNA sequence: TGTGCCAGCAGCTTCGGTACTGAAGCTTTCTTT.

The V and J genes are TRBV9 and TRBJ2-6; D is possibly TRBD2 (6 bases). The CDR3 runs 15 residues. Trimming left V 5 bases short and J 2 bases short, with 11 bases between. CDR1 and CDR2 from the germline V gene are SGDLS and YYNGEE. The CDR3 here is CASSGGGTGANVLTF. CDR3 in DNA: TGTGCCAGCAGTGGAGGCGGGACTGGGGCCAACGTCCTGACTTTC. The variable domain in full, completed from reference TRBV9 and TRBJ2-6, reads DSGVTQTPKHLITATGQRVTLRCSPRSGDLSVYWYQQSLDQGLQFLIQYYNGEERAKGNILERFSAQQFPDLHSELNLSSLELGDSALYFCASSGGGTGANVLTFGAGSRLTVL.